There are many counts of the clone carrying this T cell receptor (beta chain). These data are taken from a study of T cells in Graves' hyperthyroidism and ophthalmopathy. Amplified TCR beta CDR3 regions derived from RNA transcripts. Initially, a first-round RT-PCR of the TCR CDR3 employed the HTBI primer set. TCRdb re-analysed the multiplex PCR reads in MiXCR, keeping a single row per CDR3 protein. This sample yields hundreds of thousands of distinct CDR3 sequences, of which roughly 13% are seen a single time; 9.2% belongs to the top ten. The ends were cut back, 0 bases at V and 3 bases at J, with 10 bases in the middle. The CDR3 extends over 15 amino acids. CDR1 is SGHDT, CDR2 YYEEEE, per germline.

The V gene is TRBV5-6, the J gene TRBJ2-1; possible D gene TRBD2, 5 bases. The specimen was blood. The receptor was isolated from a woman between 18 and 29 years old with Graves' hyperthyroidism. For the CDR3, the DNA is TGTGCCAGCAGCTTGGGGGCCCGGGGCTACAATGAGCAGTTCTTC. This encodes CASSLGARGYNEQFF. Full variable domain (missing parts from reference TRBV5-6 and TRBJ2-1): DAGVTQSPTHLIKTRGQQVTLRCSPKSGHDTVSWYQQALGQGPQFIFQYYEEEERQRGNFPDRFSGHQFPNYSSELNVNALLLGDSALYLCASSLGARGYNEQFFGPGTRLTVL.